This TCR beta chain originates from a study of T-cell reconstitution after alpha-beta-depleted transplantation in children. Points from the study as a whole: A year post-transplant, T-cell counts and diversity derived mostly from newly produced T cells. Surviving recipient cells, namely T cells and thymic progenitors, were the source of high day-60 TCRbeta diversity in some patients.

Unique molecular identifiers were used to barcode this TCRbeta library. One entry per CDR3 protein results from TCRdb running MiXCR on the PCR reads. This table has some 200,000 distinct CDR3 sequences, about 8.4% appearing once. This clonotype was observed a few times. Its antigen remains unknown. The V gene's germline CDR1 is LNHDA and CDR2 SQIVND (reference sequence). The ends were cut back, 8 bases at V and 4 bases at J, with 9 bases in the middle. The CDR3 runs 11 residues. The chain combines TRBV19 with TRBJ2-7, with a tentative D call TRBD2 (6 bases). Material: PBMCs, mostly from graft donor cells, obtained 360 days after TCRalphabeta/CD19-depleted stem cell transplant. This clonotype was obtained from a male patient aged 2 to 9 who had a stem cell transplant for acute myeloid leukemia, so the T cells may come from the graft donor. The CDR3 loop reads CASGRRYEQYF. CDR3 DNA: TGTGCCAGTGGGAGGCGGTACGAGCAGTACTTC.